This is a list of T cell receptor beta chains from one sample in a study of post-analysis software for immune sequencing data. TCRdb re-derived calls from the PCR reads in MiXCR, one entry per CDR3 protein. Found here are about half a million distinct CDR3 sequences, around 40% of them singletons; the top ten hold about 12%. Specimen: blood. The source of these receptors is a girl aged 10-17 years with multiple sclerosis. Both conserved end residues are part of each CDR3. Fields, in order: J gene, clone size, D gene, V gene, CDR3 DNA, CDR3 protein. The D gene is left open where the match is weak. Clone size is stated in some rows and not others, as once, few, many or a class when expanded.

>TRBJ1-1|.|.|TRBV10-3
TGTGCCATCAGTGAGTCTTACAACACTGAAGCTTTCTTT
CAISESYNTEAFF
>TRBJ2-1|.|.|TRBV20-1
TGCAGTGCTAGACATTTGTACAATGAGCAGTTCTTC
CSARHLYNEQFF
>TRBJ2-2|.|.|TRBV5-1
TGCGCCAGCAGCCCCGGTGGCGGGGACAACACCGGGGAGCTGTTTTTT
CASSPGGGDNTGELFF
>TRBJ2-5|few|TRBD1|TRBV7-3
TGTGCCAGCAGCTCCCTACCGGGACAGGGGGCACAGACCCAGTACTTC
CASSSLPGQGAQTQYF
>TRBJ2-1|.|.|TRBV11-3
TGTGCCAGCAGCTTAGAGGGGGCGCTCAATGAGCAGTTCTTC
CASSLEGALNEQFF
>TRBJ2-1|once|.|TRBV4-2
TGTGCCAGCAGCCAAGAAGGGACCTACAATGAGCAGTTCTTC
CASSQEGTYNEQFF
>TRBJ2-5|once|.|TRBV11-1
TGTGCCAGCAGCCTACCAGGGAGACCCACGGCGGGATGGGAGACCCAGTACTTC
CASSLPGRPTAGWETQYF
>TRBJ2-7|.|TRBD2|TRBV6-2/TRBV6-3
TGTGCCAGCAACCGACTAGCGGGAGTGGACGAGCAGTACTTC
CASNRLAGVDEQYF
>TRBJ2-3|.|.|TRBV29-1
TGCAGCGTAGAGAGTTACGATACGCAGTATTTT
CSVESYDTQYF
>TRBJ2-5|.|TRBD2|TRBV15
TGTGCCACCAGCAGTCCCCCGGGACTAGCGGGAGGAGAGACCCAGTACTTC
CATSSPPGLAGGETQYF
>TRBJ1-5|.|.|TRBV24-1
TGTGCCACCAGTGACGTTAGCAATCAGCCCCAGCATTTT
CATSDVSNQPQHF
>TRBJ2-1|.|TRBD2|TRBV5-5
TGTGCCAGCAGCTTGGAGCGGAGGACTAGCGGTCTCTACAATGAGCAGTTCTTC
CASSLERRTSGLYNEQFF
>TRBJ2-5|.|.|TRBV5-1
TGCGCCAGCAGCCCGGACCTAAACCAAGAGACCCAGTACTTC
CASSPDLNQETQYF
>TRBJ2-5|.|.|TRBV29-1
TGCAGCGGGGTCGCGGGGATCGAGACCCAGTACTTC
CSGVAGIETQYF
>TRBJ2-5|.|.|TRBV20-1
TGCAGTGTTCGGCTAGTCCAAGAGACCCAGTACTTC
CSVRLVQETQYF
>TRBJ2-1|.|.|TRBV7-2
TGTGCCAGCACCCACCCGGGAGACCACAATGAGCAGTTCTTC
CASTHPGDHNEQFF
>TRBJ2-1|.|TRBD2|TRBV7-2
TGTGCCAGCAGCTGGACTAGCGGGAGTTATAGCTCCTACAATGAGCAGTTCTTC
CASSWTSGSYSSYNEQFF
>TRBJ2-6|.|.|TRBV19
TGTGCCAGTAGTCCCAGCCAGGGATACTCTGGGGCCAACGTCCTGACTTTC
CASSPSQGYSGANVLTF
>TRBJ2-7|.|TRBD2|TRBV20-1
TGCAGTGCTAGAGATCGACTAGCGGGAGGGAGCGCCTACGAGCAGTACTTC
CSARDRLAGGSAYEQYF
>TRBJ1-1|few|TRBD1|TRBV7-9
TGTGCCAGCAGCTTAGGGGACAGGTTGAACACTGAAGCTTTCTTT
CASSLGDRLNTEAFF